A single sample is the source of the 27 T cell receptor beta chains below, sequenced in a study of CD8+ T cells in alopecia areata. Extraction and reverse transcription of RNA yielded cDNA as the sequencing template. The protocol was immunoSEQ multiplex PCR, while the TCRdb copy is restricted to in-frame clones and leaves out a portion. In the table there are about 200,000 clones, more than 30% of which are singletons. Treatment in this sample: oral pan-JAK inhibitor, 5-10 mg twice daily. The specimen comprised CD4+ T cells sorted from blood, sampled at roughly week 30, from a patient treated with tofacitinib. The receptors originated from a human donor with alopecia areata.

This clone has a count of ten or more. The V gene is TRBV5-1, the J gene TRBJ2-6, with D hard to call. Looked up from germline, CDR1 is SGHRS and CDR2 is YFSETQ. The germline V and J ends were trimmed by 1 base and 4 bases, with 15 bases remaining between them. The CDR3 sequence is 17 residues long. CDR3 DNA sequence: TGCGCCAGCAGCTTGTCCCCTGGCAAGCCGGGGGCCAACGTCCTGACTTTC. Its translation: CASSLSPGKPGANVLTF.

The chain employs TRBV5-6 and TRBJ2-7; D possibly matches TRBD1 or TRBD2 (5 bases each). Trimming shortened V by 1 base and J by 7 bases, and 12 bases separated the two germline ends. The CDR3 is 13 residues long. CDR1 is SGHDT, CDR2 YYEEEE, per germline. DNA for the CDR3: TGTGCCAGCAGCTTGAGGGACCCCGTGGAGCAGTACTTC. It is translated as CASSLRDPVEQYF.

The table lists this clone with a few counts. The chain joins TRBV19 to TRBJ1-2, with D uncertain. This CDR3 has 14 amino acids. The V gene's germline CDR1 is LNHDA and CDR2 SQIVND (reference sequence). The germline V and J ends were trimmed by 5 bases and 4 bases, with 14 bases remaining between them. The chain's CDR3 is CASSSGRLIYGYTF. The CDR3 nucleotides read TGTGCCAGTAGTTCCGGAAGGTTGATCTATGGCTACACCTTC.

This rearrangement joins TRBV2 to TRBJ2-1, with 9 bases aligning to TRBD1. Losses at the gene ends were 7 bases for V and 4 bases for J; bases not matched to a gene: 5. Germline CDR1 and CDR2: SNHLY and FYNNEI. CDR3 length equals 14 residues. CDR3 sequence reads: CASKGQGRYNEQFF. DNA for the CDR3: TGTGCCAGCAAGGGACAGGGAAGGTACAATGAGCAGTTCTTC.

There are a few counts of this clone. This rearrangement joins TRBV29-1 to TRBJ1-6, with 7 bases fitting TRBD1. The V segment lost 6 bases and the J segment 14 bases; nucleotides outside the gene matches: 19. The CDR3 runs to 15 residues. From germline, CDR1 is SQVTM and CDR2 ANQGSEA. This CDR3 is CSVAIQGGSDVALHF. The CDR3 DNA follows: TGCAGCGTCGCTATCCAGGGGGGTTCGGACGTCGCCCTCCACTTT.

This clone occurred a few times. This rearrangement joins TRBV27 to TRBJ2-1, with TRBD2 matching 13 bases. Germline lookup yields CDR1 MNHEY and CDR2 SMNVEV (reference sequence). J was trimmed by 8 bases and V by 6 bases; bases with no gene match: 7. The CDR3 runs to 15 residues. CDR3 nucleotide sequence: TGTGCCAGCAGATTAACTAGCGGGAGGGCCTATGAGCAGTTCTTC. Residues: CASRLTSGRAYEQFF.

This clone has a handful of counts. The chain recombines TRBV7-6 with TRBJ1-4, with D tentatively TRBD1 (5 bases). V lost 3 bases and J 7 bases, leaving 12 bases between the germline ends. The CDR3 is made up of 14 amino acids. Germline V lookup: CDR1 SGHVS, CDR2 FNYEAQ. This CDR3 is CASSFLQGAEKLFF. The CDR3 DNA sequence: TGTGCCAGCAGCTTCCTCCAGGGAGCTGAAAAACTGTTTTTT.

This sequence joins TRBV7-9 and TRBJ2-5; D perhaps matches TRBD1 (6 bases). The CDR3 spans 14 residues. V lost 2 bases, J lost 1 base, and 8 bases lay in between. Germline CDR1 SEHNR, CDR2 FQNEAQ (reference sequence). CDR3 region: CASSLQGSQETQYF. The CDR3 region has the DNA TGTGCCAGCAGCTTACAGGGGTCCCAAGAGACCCAGTACTTC.

This chain links TRBV11-2 with TRBJ2-3, with 11 positions matching TRBD2. CDR3 size: 16 residues. Losses at the gene ends were 3 bases for V and 0 bases for J; bases not matched to a gene: 2. Germline V gene sequence: CDR1 SGHAT, CDR2 FQNNGV. CDR3 in amino acids: CASSFSGGASTDTQYF. The CDR3 nucleotides read TGTGCCAGCAGCTTTAGCGGGGGGGCCAGCACAGATACGCAGTATTTT. The entire variable domain, with the rest obtained from reference TRBV11-2 and TRBJ2-3, is as follows: EAGVAQSPRYKIIEKRQSVAFWCNPISGHATLYWYQQILGQGPKLLIQFQNNGVVDDSQLPKDRFSAERLKGVDSTLKIQPAKLEDSAVYLCASSFSGGASTDTQYFGPGTRLTVL.

The CDR3 reads CAWSVREIGYEQYF. The CDR3, as DNA: TGTGCCTGGAGTGTTCGGGAGATAGGGTACGAGCAGTACTTC. The rearrangement links TRBV30 to TRBJ2-7; possibly TRBD2 for D (6 bases). CDR3 length equals 14 residues. Between the trimmed V and J ends, which lost 0 bases and 4 bases, there was a span of 13 bases. Looked up from germline, CDR1 is GTSNPN and CDR2 is SVGIG (reference sequence).

Of note for this clone: A read error may account for a junction end that differs from germline. The CDR3 loop is CASSYSVLRGDRHF. The CDR3 region has the DNA TGTGCCAGCAGTTACTCGGTCTTGAGGGGAGATAGGCACTTC. The chain employs TRBV6-5 and TRBJ2-5; D may match TRBD1 or TRBD2 (5 bases each). The CDR3 consists of 14 residues. Looked up from germline, CDR1 is MNHEY and CDR2 is SVGAGI.

The chain has TRBV30 and TRBJ2-7, with a weak D call TRBD1 (7 bases). Germline V lookup: CDR1 GTSNPN, CDR2 SVGIG (reference sequence). The CDR3 has 12 amino acids. The V end was cut by 2 bases, the J end by 5 bases, with 10 bases between. The CDR3 loop reads CAWSPGGHEQYF. CDR3 nucleotide sequence: TGTGCCTGGAGTCCAGGGGGGCACGAGCAGTACTTC.

The chain uses TRBV18 and TRBJ1-1; D unclear. The V and J ends lost 6 bases and 8 bases respectively, with 10 bases between them. This CDR3 comprises 11 residues. Germline values: CDR1 KGHSH, CDR2 LQKENI. CDR3: CASSWRSEAFF. CDR3 sequence (DNA): TGTGCCAGCTCCTGGAGATCCGAAGCTTTCTTT.

The gene calls are TRBV6-5 and TRBJ1-2; tentatively, D is TRBD1 (5 bases). V lost 4 bases to trimming and J lost 6 bases, with 18 bases between them. This CDR3 region has 15 residues. Germline V gene lookup returns CDR1 MNHEY and CDR2 SVGAGI. CDR3 in amino acids: CASSSEGVMSNGYTF. CDR3 DNA sequence: TGTGCCAGCAGTTCCGAAGGGGTGATGTCGAATGGCTACACCTTC.

The chain is built from TRBV30 and TRBJ1-2, with D maybe TRBD1 (5 bases). The V and J ends lost 0 bases and 0 bases respectively, with 14 bases between them. This CDR3 is 16 amino acids long. Germline assignment: CDR1 GTSNPN and CDR2 SVGIG (reference sequence). The DNA of the CDR3 is TGTGCCTGGAGTGTAGGAGGGACCGTGACTAACTATGGCTACACCTTC. Protein sequence: CAWSVGGTVTNYGYTF.

This clone occurred once. The V gene is TRBV4-1, the J gene TRBJ2-2, with 7 bases identical to TRBD1. V was clipped by 4 bases and J by 0 bases; unmatched bases: 11. CDR1 and CDR2 (germline): MGHRA, YSYEKL. The CDR3 totals 18 residues. Here the CDR3 DNA reads TGCGCCAGCAGCCTCGACGGCGGCAGGGGGTCGAACACCGGGGAGCTGTTTTTT. Translation: CASSLDGGRGSNTGELFF.

This chain joins TRBV2 and TRBJ2-7; no reliable D call. Trimming took 6 bases from V and 2 from J, leaving 8 bases between them. The CDR3 totals 12 residues. The germline CDR1 and CDR2 sequences are SNHLY and FYNNEI. The CDR3 loop reads CASSYITYEQYF. DNA for the CDR3: TGTGCCAGCAGCTACATCACCTACGAGCAGTACTTC.

This clone was seen a handful of times. The rearrangement uses TRBV7-9 and TRBJ2-2, with 10 nucleotides matching TRBD2. Germline CDR1 SEHNR, CDR2 FQNEAQ (reference sequence). There are 16 residues in the CDR3. The ends lost 5 bases at V and 2 bases at J; junction bases unmatched: 5. Here the CDR3 DNA reads TGTGCCAGCAGCCGTCGGACTAGCGGTAACACCGGGGAGCTGTTTTTT. Its translation is CASSRRTSGNTGELFF.

The chain has TRBV25-1 and TRBJ1-5; a possible D gene is TRBD1 (5 bases). V was cut by 0 bases and J by 7 bases, with 10 bases left in between. Looked up from germline, CDR1 is MGHDK and CDR2 is SYGVNS. This CDR3 is built from 14 residues. The CDR3 sequence is CASSEYGGGQPQHF. Written as DNA, the CDR3 is TGTGCCAGCAGTGAATACGGGGGTGGACAGCCCCAGCATTTT.

This clone occurred a few times. The chain has TRBV7-9 and TRBJ2-7; D is unresolved. V was clipped by 5 bases and J by 5 bases, with 13 bases between them. Germline values: CDR1 SEHNR, CDR2 FQNEAQ (reference sequence). This CDR3 region has 13 residues. The CDR3, as DNA: TGTGCCAGCAGCCTAAGCCCATATAACGAGCAGTACTTC. Its translation: CASSLSPYNEQYF.

For the CDR3, the DNA is TGCAGCGTTGACAGGGTCGCAACTGAAGCTTTCTTT. Its translation: CSVDRVATEAFF. This chain joins TRBV29-1 and TRBJ1-1, with D perhaps matching TRBD1 (5 bases). This CDR3 spans 12 amino acids. Trimming removed 3 bases from V and 5 bases from J, with 10 bases in between. Germline V gene lookup returns CDR1 SQVTM and CDR2 ANQGSEA.

The chain joins TRBV4-1 to TRBJ2-1; 8 positions match TRBD2. Germline V gives CDR1 MGHRA, CDR2 YSYEKL. This CDR3 comprises 16 residues. V shed 1 base, J shed 9 bases, and the junction held 11 bases outside the gene matches. CDR3 in amino acids: CASSQVGSGRGFEQFF. In DNA form, the CDR3 reads TGCGCCAGCAGCCAAGTGGGGAGCGGGAGAGGTTTTGAGCAGTTCTTC.

This clone appeared a few times. The V and J genes are TRBV14 and TRBJ2-3; 7 positions match TRBD1. Germline CDR1 is SGHDN and CDR2 is FVKESK. V dropped 1 base and J dropped 5; count of bases not matched to a gene: 6. The length of the CDR3 is 15 residues. The CDR3 spells CASSQATGWKDTQYF. DNA for the CDR3: TGTGCCAGCAGCCAAGCGACAGGGTGGAAAGATACGCAGTATTTT. Variable domain in full (rest from reference TRBV14 and TRBJ2-3): EAGVTQFPSHSVIEKGQTVTLRCDPISGHDNLYWYRRVMGKEIKFLLHFVKESKQDESGMPNNRFLAERTGGTYSTLKVQPAELEDSGVYFCASSQATGWKDTQYFGPGTRLTVL.

This clone has more than one count but fewer than ten. The V and J genes are TRBV29-1 and TRBJ1-1; 9 bases align to TRBD1. Germline CDR1 is SQVTM and CDR2 is ANQGSEA. This CDR3 region has 9 residues. The trim removed 5 bases at V and 11 bases at J, leaving 0 bases unmatched. The CDR3 loop reads CSVTGGAFF. In nucleotides, the CDR3 is TGCAGCGTTACAGGGGGCGCTTTCTTT. Full variable domain (remainder filled in from reference TRBV29-1 and TRBJ1-1): SAVISQKPSRDICQRGTSLTIQCQVDSQVTMMFWYRQQPGQSLTLIATANQGSEATYESGFVIDKFPISRPNLTFSTLTVSNMSPEDSSIYLCSVTGGAFFGQGTRLTVV.

Concerning this clone: The same CDR3 can be traced to other DNA sequences in this sample. V usage is TRBV6-6 and J usage is TRBJ1-5; 8 bases are shared with TRBD1. The CDR3 runs 14 residues. The germline V gene has CDR1 MNHNY and CDR2 SVGAGI (reference sequence). Trimming at V came to 0 bases and at J to 7 bases, leaving 2 bases not matched to a gene. The CDR3 DNA sequence: TGTGCCAGCAGTTACTCGGACAGGGCGCAGCCCCAGCATTTT. Its protein product is CASSYSDRAQPQHF.

The V and J genes are TRBV6-1 and TRBJ2-1; no clear D gene. Germline-derived CDR1 and CDR2 are MNHNS and SASEGT. V was trimmed by 6 bases and J by 8 bases, leaving 8 bases between them. The CDR3 runs to 11 residues. This CDR3 is CASSSLDEQFF. The CDR3 nucleotides are TGTGCCAGCAGCTCTTTGGATGAGCAGTTCTTC.

Only a few counts were recorded for this clone. The chain has TRBV18 and TRBJ2-5, with 8 bases matching TRBD2. The CDR3 has 13 amino acids. V gave up 3 bases and J gave up 4 bases; unmatched junction bases: 1. Germline CDR1 and CDR2: KGHSH and LQKENI. Written as DNA, the CDR3 is TGTGCCAGCTCACCCGGGAGGGGAGAGACCCAGTACTTC. This encodes CASSPGRGETQYF.